This TCR beta chain derives from a study of post-analysis software for immune sequencing data (dated by TCRdb to 2014 to 2015). A note on the overall study: The recorded disease courses included relapsing-remitting, secondary progressive and progressive-relapsing multiple sclerosis, and some patients had no subtype annotation. Patient repertoires were compared against roughly 12 previously published healthy control repertoires from donors aged roughly 6 to 27 years. A subset of samples was prepared in parallel using single-end sample barcoding, then pooled and co-amplified after Illumina adapter ligation. The full study reports these points: When samples were clustered directly using the F measure, samples prepared in the same batch co-clustered strongly, which prompted a batch-effect correction. The control group was slightly older than the multiple sclerosis patient group. Four to six TRBV segments, including TRBV5-6, TRBV5-1 and TRBV20-1, were significantly more frequent in patients than controls. Multiple sclerosis patients had significantly lower normalized Chao1 diversity than controls, a result that suggests substantial peripheral T-cell clonal expansion.

The junction shows trimming of 6 bases on V and 1 base on J, plus 16 bases between the germline ends. Its CDR3 holds 15 amino acids, cysteine through phenylalanine. Only the CDR3 DNA stays, 45 bases, in frame from base 1. As encoded in the germline V gene, CDR1 is SGHRS while CDR2 is YFSETQ. Concerning this clonotype: Its recognized antigen is unknown. The input lacks base qualities; no much larger clone sits a single base away.

The library was produced with PCR. For sequencing, an Illumina HiSeq 2500 was employed. To reduce PCR and sequencing biases, unique molecular identifiers were built into the TCR beta cDNA libraries. About 500,000 cDNA molecules were obtained for every 1 to 10 million input T cells, so each molecule roughly corresponded to one T cell. The patient libraries were prepared and sequenced with the same protocol used for the earlier healthy control dataset. Samples belonging to the same batch were prepared together, multiplexed and sequenced on a shared HiSeq lane. Regarding the original processing steps: MIGEC handled the raw barcoded reads, throwing out single-read molecular identifier groups before consensus assembly and CDR3 extraction. Clonotype tables were post-analysed with VDJtools, normalizing diversity by down-sampling all datasets to the smallest sample size. To correct batch-related cross-sample contamination, repertoire overlap clustering matched CDR3 amino acid sequences but not nucleotide sequences. Starting from the raw public reads, TCRdb applied fastp trimming at Q25, assembled clones with MiXCR and retained in-frame beta chains. CDR3 protein duplicates are merged, each entry listing the most common genes and DNA. The V and J calls and clone size come from TCRdb's table, not from the authors' own analysis. In this sample the table shows around 710,000 distinct CDR3 sequences, 46% of which occur a single time. 4.9% of the sample goes to the ten largest clones.

To demonstrate the VDJtools post-analysis software, the study profiled TCR beta repertoires from the peripheral blood of about a dozen young patients with multiple sclerosis. Multiple sclerosis patients were children and adolescents aged roughly 6 to 17 years. The chain uses TRBV5-1 and TRBJ1-1; a tentative D call is TRBD1 (6 bases match). The sequence was collected from a girl aged 10 to 17 with multiple sclerosis. The sample comprised blood. The CDR3 loop reads CASKRETGSNTEAFF. The sequence in DNA is TGCGCCAGCAAGCGAGAGACAGGTTCGAACACTGAAGCTTTCTTT.